This T cell receptor beta chain was retrieved from a study of blood T cell repertoires in COVID-19. The V gene's germline CDR1 is SGHKS and CDR2 YYEKEE (reference sequence). Trimming cost V 8 bases and J 1 base, with 16 bases left between them. The CDR3 consists of 15 residues. TCRdb's copy holds only in-frame clones and misses some; the assay was immunoSEQ multiplex PCR. The data show roughly 200,000 clones, 85% seen once. This clonotype was obtained from a man aged 35 to 55 who had recovered from COVID-19. Input material: PBMCs or T cells enriched from blood (not recorded which). The chain employs TRBV5-5 and TRBJ1-5; D is possibly TRBD1 (5 bases). The DNA of the CDR3 is TGTGCCAGTGACTGGGGGGGATCGAGCAATCAGCCCCAGCATTTT. It specifies CASDWGGSSNQPQHF. The entire variable domain, with the rest obtained from reference TRBV5-5 and TRBJ1-5, is as follows: DAGVTQSPTHLIKTRGQQVTLRCSPISGHKSVSWYQQVLGQGPQFIFQYYEKEERGRGNFPDRFSARQFPNYSSELNVNALLLGDSALYLCASDWGGSSNQPQHFGDGTRLSIL.